A single sample gave rise to the 32 T cell receptor beta chains below, sequenced in a study of blood T cell repertoires in COVID-19. Clones were sequenced by immunoSEQ multiplex PCR, and TCRdb holds only the in-frame ones, with some missing. This table has 65,000 to 70,000 clones, 79% appearing once. Input material: peripheral blood. These TCRs come from a man between 60 and 75 years old with acute or convalescent COVID-19.

The V gene is TRBV5-1, the J gene TRBJ2-7, with TRBD2 matching 7 bases. The CDR3 covers 15 residues. The V and J ends lost 2 bases and 0 bases, in that order; junction bases with no gene match: 5. Per germline, CDR1 SGHRS and CDR2 YFSETQ. CDR3 in DNA: TGCGCCAGCAGCTTTGGGTCGGGGGGCTCCTACGAGCAGTACTTC. Translation: CASSFGSGGSYEQYF. The entire variable domain, with the rest obtained from reference TRBV5-1 and TRBJ2-7, is as follows: KAGVTQTPRYLIKTRGQQVTLSCSPISGHRSVSWYQQTPGQGLQFLFEYFSETQRNKGNFPGRFSGRQFSNSRSEMNVSTLELGDSALYLCASSFGSGGSYEQYFGPGTRLTVT.

Here the CDR3 reads CASSQEWGGRNTEAFF. CDR3 in DNA: TGTGCCAGCAGCCAAGAGTGGGGGGGACGGAACACTGAAGCTTTCTTT. The chain couples TRBV4-2 to TRBJ1-1; perhaps TRBD1 as D (5 bases). The CDR3 is 16 amino acids. Germline V gives CDR1 LGHNA, CDR2 YNFKEQ. Trimming took 0 bases from V and 1 from J, leaving 12 bases between them.

J is TRBJ2-6 and V is TRBV10-3; TRBD1 matches 10 bases. The germline V gene encodes CDR1 ENHRY and CDR2 SYGVKD. This CDR3 is built from 17 residues. V shed 6 bases and J 0 bases; nucleotides not matched to a gene: 5. This chain's CDR3 is CAISRQGATSGANVLTF. CDR3 in DNA: TGTGCCATCAGCAGACAGGGGGCGACCTCTGGGGCCAACGTCCTGACTTTC.

This chain joins TRBV5-1 and TRBJ1-1; 7 bases are shared with TRBD1. V lost 3 bases, J lost 0 bases, and 14 bases stayed unmatched. This CDR3 has 18 amino acids. Germline values: CDR1 SGHRS, CDR2 YFSETQ. This chain's CDR3 is CASSYSTGVGLMNTEAFF. CDR3 bases: TGCGCCAGCAGCTACTCAACAGGGGTAGGGTTGATGAACACTGAAGCTTTCTTT. Full variable domain (outside the CDR3, taken from reference TRBV5-1 and TRBJ1-1): KAGVTQTPRYLIKTRGQQVTLSCSPISGHRSVSWYQQTPGQGLQFLFEYFSETQRNKGNFPGRFSGRQFSNSRSEMNVSTLELGDSALYLCASSYSTGVGLMNTEAFFGQGTRLTVV.

The chain has TRBV30 and TRBJ1-2; the D gene is possibly TRBD1 (5 bases). Trimming removed 5 bases at V and 4 bases at J, with 17 bases between. The germline V gene encodes CDR1 GTSNPN and CDR2 SVGIG (reference sequence). The CDR3 spans 14 residues. The CDR3 nucleotides read TGTGCCTGGTCTCGACAGTCTCCGGCCTATGGCTACACCTTC. This codes for CAWSRQSPAYGYTF. Combining the CDR3 with reference TRBV30 and TRBJ1-2 gives the whole variable domain SQTIHQWPATLVQPVGSPLSLECTVEGTSNPNLYWYRQAAGRGLQLLFYSVGIGQISSEVPQNLSASRPQDRQFILSSKKLLLSDSGFYLCAWSRQSPAYGYTFGSGTRLTVV.

V gene TRBV2 combines with J gene TRBJ2-5, with 7 bases aligning to TRBD2. Germline V gene sequence: CDR1 SNHLY, CDR2 FYNNEI. V dropped 9 bases and J dropped 3; count of bases not matched to a gene: 7. The CDR3 is made up of 13 amino acids. CDR3 coding DNA: TGTGCCAGATCTCTGGGGAGGGAAGAGACCCAGTACTTC. Translated, it gives CARSLGREETQYF. Filled out from reference TRBV2 and TRBJ2-5, the complete variable domain reads EPEVTQTPSHQVTQMGQEVILRCVPISNHLYFYWYRQILGQKVEFLVSFYNNEISEKSEIFDDQFSVERPDGSNFTLKIRSTKLEDSAMYFCARSLGREETQYFGPGTRLLVL.

The rearrangement uses TRBV5-4 and TRBJ1-2; 9 nucleotides align to TRBD1. The CDR3 covers 13 residues. CDR1 is SGHNT and CDR2 is YYREEE in the germline V gene (reference sequence). V lost 1 base and J lost 7; bases outside the gene matches: 2. The CDR3 nucleotides are TGTGCCAGCAGCTTGTGGGACAGGGTTGGCTACACCTTC. Translation: CASSLWDRVGYTF.

The genes are TRBV6-5 and TRBJ2-1, with 8 bases that match TRBD2. J gave up 5 bases and V 8 bases, and 11 bases lay outside the gene matches. Germline CDR1 reads MNHEY; CDR2 reads SVGAGI. The CDR3 loop spans 15 amino acids. The CDR3 region has the DNA TGTGCCAGCCGGGAGGGGGGCCCCGAAAACAATGAGCAGTTCTTC. Translating gives CASREGGPENNEQFF.

V gene TRBV27 combines with J gene TRBJ1-2; 9 bases line up with TRBD1. CDR3 length: 17 residues. J was trimmed by 8 bases and V by 0 bases; bases with no gene match: 13. The V gene's germline CDR1 is MNHEY and CDR2 SMNVEV (reference sequence). The CDR3 DNA follows: TGTGCCAGCAGTTTATCGGGGGGACAGGGCCTCTCGCGGGGCTACACCTTC. Its protein product is CASSLSGGQGLSRGYTF.

This chain joins TRBV18 and TRBJ1-4; D might be TRBD1 (5 bases). V lost 6 bases, J lost 4 bases, and 12 bases lay in between. The germline V gene has CDR1 KGHSH and CDR2 LQKENI. The CDR3 is made up of 14 amino acids. The CDR3 reads CASSPGPFNEKLFF. In nucleotides, the CDR3 is TGTGCCAGCTCCCCAGGGCCCTTTAATGAAAAACTGTTTTTT.

The chain couples TRBV4-3 to TRBJ2-3; 12 nucleotides line up with TRBD2. Per the germline V gene, CDR1 is LGHNA and CDR2 is YSLEER. V gave up 4 bases and J gave up 1 base; unmatched junction bases: 12. The CDR3 runs to 19 residues. The CDR3 spells CASSPSVLAGGPGTDTQYF. CDR3 bases: TGCGCCAGCAGCCCAAGTGTCCTAGCGGGGGGGCCTGGCACAGATACGCAGTATTTT.

This chain uses TRBV9 with TRBJ2-1, with 11 bases that match TRBD2. CDR3 size: 17 residues. Looked up from germline, CDR1 is SGDLS and CDR2 is YYNGEE. The V segment lost 0 bases and the J segment 4 bases; nucleotides outside the gene matches: 6. The CDR3 loop reads CASSVVGSGGAYNEQFF. CDR3 sequence (DNA): TGTGCCAGCAGCGTAGTTGGTAGCGGGGGGGCATACAATGAGCAGTTCTTC.

In its sample, this clone was seen a few times. The chain recombines TRBV2 with TRBJ2-7; 7 bases agree with TRBD1. Unmatched junction bases numbered 2, after V lost 6 bases and J lost 3 bases. Per germline, CDR1 SNHLY and CDR2 FYNNEI. CDR3 length: 12 amino acids. The CDR3 region is CASSRDSYEQYF. The DNA for the CDR3 is TGTGCCAGCAGCCGGGACAGCTACGAGCAGTACTTC.

On this clone itself: A read error is likely, as this CDR3 ends without the conserved phenylalanine or tryptophan. J is TRBJ2-7 and V is TRBV5-5, with 9 bases matching TRBD1. The V segment lost 4 bases and the J segment 2 bases; nucleotides outside the gene matches: 7. There are 15 residues in the CDR3. The germline CDR1 and CDR2 sequences are SGHKS and YYEKEE (reference sequence). Here the CDR3 reads CASSPWTGVTYEQYL. CDR3 DNA sequence: TGTGCCAGCAGCCCTTGGACAGGGGTTACCTACGAGCAGTACCTC.

The chain uses TRBV3-1 (or the pseudogene TRBV3-2) and TRBJ1-2; D is uncertain. Germline V gene sequence: CDR1 LGHDT, CDR2 YNNKEL (reference sequence). The CDR3 totals 14 residues. V was trimmed by 0 bases and J by 4 bases, leaving 9 bases between them. The CDR3 DNA is TGTGCCAGCAGCCAAGAGGCCCGCGGCTATGGCTACACCTTC. It encodes CASSQEARGYGYTF.

The gene calls are TRBV5-4 and TRBJ1-1; D possibly corresponds to TRBD1 (6 bases). Germline CDR1 SGHNT, CDR2 YYREEE (reference sequence). Trimming removed 5 bases from V and 4 bases from J, with 15 bases in between. This CDR3 spans 14 amino acids. In nucleotides, the CDR3 is TGTGCCAGCAGGTCGGAGATAGGGGGCACTGAAGCTTTCTTT. Residues: CASRSEIGGTEAFF.

The chain has TRBV5-1 and TRBJ1-1, with TRBD1 matching 11 bases. The CDR3 totals 16 residues. Germline values: CDR1 SGHRS, CDR2 YFSETQ. V dropped 2 bases and J dropped 4; count of bases not matched to a gene: 7. This CDR3 reads CASSFRTGGAGTEAFF. In DNA form, the CDR3 reads TGCGCCAGCAGCTTCAGGACAGGGGGCGCGGGCACTGAAGCTTTCTTT. The entire variable domain, with the rest obtained from reference TRBV5-1 and TRBJ1-1, is as follows: KAGVTQTPRYLIKTRGQQVTLSCSPISGHRSVSWYQQTPGQGLQFLFEYFSETQRNKGNFPGRFSGRQFSNSRSEMNVSTLELGDSALYLCASSFRTGGAGTEAFFGQGTRLTVV.

V is TRBV13 and J is TRBJ2-3; 9 bases match TRBD2. The junction had 8 bases not matched to a gene; V was cut back by 2 bases and J by 8 bases. CDR3 length: 15 amino acids. Germline V gene sequence: CDR1 PRHDT, CDR2 FYEKMQ (reference sequence). The CDR3 protein is CASSLRWRGGGTQYF. In DNA, the CDR3 is TGTGCCAGCAGCTTAAGGTGGCGGGGGGGCGGTACGCAGTATTTT.

The CDR3 loop is CSAGAGSSYEQYF. For the CDR3, the DNA is TGCAGCGCGGGGGCAGGTAGCTCCTACGAGCAGTACTTC. The J gene is TRBJ2-7, the V gene TRBV29-1, with D perhaps assigned TRBD1 or TRBD2 (6 bases each). V gave up 7 bases and J gave up 0 bases, with 13 bases separating them. Germline V gene sequence: CDR1 SQVTM, CDR2 ANQGSEA. The CDR3 length is 13 residues.

This chain links TRBV2 with TRBJ2-2, with 8 bases aligning to TRBD1. The CDR3 is made up of 14 amino acids. Germline V CDR1 and CDR2: SNHLY, FYNNEI. V lost 9 bases to trimming and J lost 1 base; unmatched junction nucleotides: 4. In nucleotides, the CDR3 is TGTGCCAGTTCCGGGACAGGGAACACCGGGGAGCTGTTTTTT. It yields the protein CASSGTGNTGELFF.

The chain uses TRBV7-3 and TRBJ2-7; D unclear. CDR3 length: 13 amino acids. Deletions cut 4 bases from V and 5 bases from J, with 12 bases between. CDR1 and CDR2 from the germline V gene are SGHTA and FQGTGA. This CDR3 is CASSSSFGNEQYF. DNA of the CDR3: TGTGCCAGCAGCTCCTCCTTTGGCAACGAGCAGTACTTC.

The chain combines TRBV10-1 with TRBJ2-1, with 9 bases that match TRBD1. Germline assignment: CDR1 WNHNN and CDR2 SYGVQD (reference sequence). Trimming removed 6 bases from V and 8 bases from J; junction bases left unmatched: 2. The CDR3 is made up of 12 amino acids. The CDR3 is CASSRTGDEQFF. The CDR3 nucleotides read TGCGCCAGCAGCCGGACAGGGGATGAGCAGTTCTTC.

The rearrangement uses TRBV5-1 and TRBJ1-1, with a weak D call TRBD1 (6 bases). The CDR3 is made up of 17 amino acids. Trimming took 0 bases from V and 4 from J, leaving 19 bases between them. The germline V gene has CDR1 SGHRS and CDR2 YFSETQ. The CDR3 spells CASSLVPLAGAPTEAFF. The CDR3 coding sequence is TGCGCCAGCAGCTTGGTTCCCCTGGCAGGGGCGCCCACTGAAGCTTTCTTT. Together with reference TRBV5-1 and TRBJ1-1, the CDR3 gives the full variable domain: KAGVTQTPRYLIKTRGQQVTLSCSPISGHRSVSWYQQTPGQGLQFLFEYFSETQRNKGNFPGRFSGRQFSNSRSEMNVSTLELGDSALYLCASSLVPLAGAPTEAFFGQGTRLTVV.

This clone was observed once. V and J are TRBV9 and TRBJ1-4; D unclear. The CDR3 is made up of 15 amino acids. CDR1 and CDR2 (germline): SGDLS, YYNGEE. V gave up 0 bases and J gave up 3 bases, with 9 bases separating them. The CDR3 spells CASSVGAIANEKLFF. CDR3 DNA sequence: TGTGCCAGCAGCGTAGGTGCGATTGCTAATGAAAAACTGTTTTTT.

The rearrangement links TRBV6-5 to TRBJ1-5; tentatively, D is TRBD1 (5 bases). The CDR3 sequence is 15 residues long. V lost 2 bases and J 1 base, leaving 9 bases between the germline ends. Germline assignment: CDR1 MNHEY and CDR2 SVGAGI. Here the CDR3 DNA reads TGTGCCAGCAGTTACGACAGCCGAAGCAATCAGCCCCAGCATTTT. Protein sequence: CASSYDSRSNQPQHF.

This clone was recorded only once. This chain uses TRBV4-2 with TRBJ2-7; TRBD1 matches at 7 bases. This CDR3 spans 16 amino acids. V lost 3 bases and J lost 0; bases outside the gene matches: 8. Germline V lookup: CDR1 LGHNA, CDR2 YNFKEQ. CDR3 amino acids: CASSHIQGQGSYEQYF. CDR3 bases: TGTGCCAGCAGCCACATACAGGGGCAAGGCTCCTACGAGCAGTACTTC.

On this clone itself: The junction departs from germline at one end; a sequencing error may be responsible. The gene calls are TRBV6-2 or TRBV6-3 and TRBJ1-5; D is possibly TRBD1 (5 bases). Germline CDR1 reads MNHEY; CDR2 reads SVGEGT. There are 13 residues in the CDR3. The DNA for the CDR3 is TGTGCCAGCAGCCCCGTTGGGGGGGGGATGCCTCAGTTT. Protein: CASSPVGGGMPQF.

V usage is TRBV11-2 and J usage is TRBJ1-2; D not resolved. Germline V CDR1 and CDR2: SGHAT, FQNNGV. The CDR3 loop spans 14 amino acids. Trimming shortened V by 5 bases and J by 1 base, and 11 bases separated the two germline ends. The CDR3 loop is CASSVGGINYGYTF. The DNA of the CDR3 is TGTGCCAGCAGCGTGGGCGGGATTAACTATGGCTACACCTTC.

This CDR3 is CSVADRDSPLHF. The CDR3 DNA reads TGCAGCGTGGCAGACAGGGATTCACCCCTCCACTTT. The chain has TRBV29-1 and TRBJ1-6; 7 positions match TRBD1. The length of the CDR3 is 12 residues. The V gene end was trimmed by 6 bases and the J gene end by 8 bases; junction bases not matched to a gene: 4. Germline V gives CDR1 SQVTM, CDR2 ANQGSEA.

This rearrangement joins TRBV5-1 to TRBJ1-4; D gene ambiguous. Germline V gene sequence: CDR1 SGHRS, CDR2 YFSETQ. CDR3 length equals 15 residues. The ends were cut back, 4 bases at V and 0 bases at J, with 10 bases in the middle. CDR3 in DNA: TGCGCCAGCAGCAACCCGGGATCAACTAATGAAAAACTGTTTTTT. Its translation is CASSNPGSTNEKLFF.

A few counts support this clone. This chain joins TRBV4-3 and TRBJ1-2; 8 nucleotides match TRBD1. Germline-derived CDR1 and CDR2 are LGHNA and YSLEER. The CDR3 is 14 amino acids. After removal of 2 bases from V and 4 bases from J, the junction contained 3 bases not matched to a gene. The CDR3 loop reads CASSQWDRSYGYTF. CDR3 nucleotide sequence: TGCGCCAGCAGCCAATGGGACAGGAGCTATGGCTACACCTTC.

This clone has more than one count but fewer than ten. The rearrangement uses TRBV4-2 and TRBJ1-1; 7 nucleotides match TRBD1. CDR1 and CDR2 from the germline V gene are LGHNA and YNFKEQ. The J segment lost 5 bases and the V segment lost 4 bases, leaving 10 bases of the junction unmatched. CDR3 length: 15 residues. The chain's CDR3 is CASSPPRGTGTEAFF. CDR3 sequence (DNA): TGTGCCAGCAGCCCACCCAGGGGGACCGGGACTGAAGCTTTCTTT.